Included here is one T cell receptor (beta chain) sequence, with context. Its target is unknown. These data belong to a study of a mutant IDH1 vaccine in newly diagnosed glioma. Background on the study: Those enrolled had earlier been treated with radiotherapy, temozolomide, or both, mostly both.

Method: immunoSEQ multiplex PCR; TCRdb's copy keeps in-frame clones and lacks some. This sample carries more than 40,000 clones, 88% of them seen once, and the ten largest clones take around 6%. This sample's time point: week 35, safety follow-up. A 20-mer mutant IDH1 peptide at 300 ug was injected subcutaneously with topical imiquimod. The sample here was PBMCs, taken from a glioma patient whose treatment included an IDH1 peptide vaccine. The receptor comes from a woman between 35 and 50 years old with glioma.

CDR3 coding DNA: TGCAGCGTTGGGCCTACATTAGGGAACACTGAAGCTTTCTTT. Amino acids: CSVGPTLGNTEAFF. V usage is TRBV29-1 and J usage is TRBJ1-1, with D unresolved. Germline CDR1 and CDR2: SQVTM and ANQGSEA. The CDR3 has 14 residues. V lost 4 bases, J lost 1 base, and 13 bases lay in between.